This T cell receptor beta chain was identified during a study of CD8 T cells in ankylosing spondylitis. This clonotype was recorded many times. One entry per CDR3 protein, called by TCRdb with MiXCR from the 5' RACE reads. The data hold around 130,000 distinct CDR3 sequences, with roughly 6.6% observed a single time. The clonotype originates from a male donor with ankylosing spondylitis or in good health (not recorded which). Sequenced input: blood, either unsorted or a sorted T cell fraction (not recorded which).

DNA of the CDR3: TGCGCCAGCAGCTTGGTAGCGGGGGGACCCTACGAGCAGTACTTC. Translation: CASSLVAGGPYEQYF. The V gene is TRBV5-1, the J gene TRBJ2-7, with 10 bases that match TRBD2. After removal of 0 bases from V and 2 bases from J, the junction contained 2 bases not matched to a gene. The germline CDR1 and CDR2 sequences are SGHRS and YFSETQ. There are 15 residues in the CDR3.